The clone carrying this T cell receptor beta chain was counted at least ten times. These data belong to a study of T-cell memory formation after mild COVID-19. For the study at large: The two donors had largely donor-specific TCR clusters.

V lost 2 bases to trimming and J lost 8 bases, with 16 bases between them. The CDR3 has 15 amino acids. The germline V gene encodes CDR1 SGHRS and CDR2 YFSETQ. Libraries for TCRalpha and TCRbeta carried sample barcodes and unique molecular identifiers via 5'RACE. TCRdb re-derived calls from the 5' RACE reads in MiXCR, one entry per CDR3 protein. The repertoire consists of 120,000 to 150,000 distinct CDR3 sequences, with 5.5% to 7% occurring once and the leading ten covering roughly 2.1%. The receptor's source is an adult woman who had mild COVID-19 (a few samples of this study predate the infection). Cell type and time point are not known. Sequenced material: PBMCs or a T cell subset sorted from them (not recorded which). This rearrangement joins TRBV5-1 to TRBJ1-4; the D gene is possibly TRBD1 (5 bases). CDR3 protein: CASSFGDALGEKLFF. Here the CDR3 DNA reads TGCGCCAGCAGCTTCGGGGACGCCCTCGGGGAAAAACTGTTTTTT.